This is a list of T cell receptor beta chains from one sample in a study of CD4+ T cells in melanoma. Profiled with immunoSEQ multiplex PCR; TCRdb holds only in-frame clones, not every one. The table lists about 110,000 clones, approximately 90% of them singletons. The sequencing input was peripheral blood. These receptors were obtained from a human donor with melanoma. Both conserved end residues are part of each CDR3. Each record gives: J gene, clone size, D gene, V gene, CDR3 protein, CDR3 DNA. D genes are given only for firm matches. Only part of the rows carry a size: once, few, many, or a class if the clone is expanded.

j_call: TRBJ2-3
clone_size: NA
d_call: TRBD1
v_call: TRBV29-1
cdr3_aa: CSGQTGYGPDTQYF
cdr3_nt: TGCAGCGGGCAGACAGGGTATGGTCCAGATACGCAGTATTTT

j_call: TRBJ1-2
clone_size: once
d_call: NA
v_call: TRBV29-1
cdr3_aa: CSVGEGGWDGYTF
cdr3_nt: TGCAGCGTTGGGGAAGGCGGTTGGGATGGCTACACCTTC

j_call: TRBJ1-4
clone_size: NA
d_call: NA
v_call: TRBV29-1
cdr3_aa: CSAMRGGSNEKLFF
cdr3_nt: TGCAGCGCCATGCGGGGTGGATCTAATGAAAAACTGTTTTTT

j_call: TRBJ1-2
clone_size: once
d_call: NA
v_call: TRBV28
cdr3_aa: CASSRAQGYGYTF
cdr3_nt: TGTGCCAGCAGTCGTGCCCAGGGGTATGGCTACACCTTC

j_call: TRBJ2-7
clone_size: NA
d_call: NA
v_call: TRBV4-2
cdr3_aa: CASSQGEYEQYF
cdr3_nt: TGTGCCAGCAGCCAAGGGGAATACGAGCAGTACTTC

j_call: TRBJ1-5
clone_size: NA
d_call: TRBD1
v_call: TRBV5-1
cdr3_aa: CASSPGTGNQPQHF
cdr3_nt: TGCGCCAGCAGCCCGGGGACAGGTAATCAGCCCCAGCATTTT

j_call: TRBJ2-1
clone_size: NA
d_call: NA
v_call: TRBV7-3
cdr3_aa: CASSLRDSEQFF
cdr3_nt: TGTGCCAGCAGCTTAAGGGACTCTGAGCAGTTCTTC

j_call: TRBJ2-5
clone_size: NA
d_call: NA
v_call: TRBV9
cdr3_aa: CASSVGYQETQYF
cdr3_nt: TGTGCCAGCAGCGTAGGGTACCAAGAGACCCAGTACTTC

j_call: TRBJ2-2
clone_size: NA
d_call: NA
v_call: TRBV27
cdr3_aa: CASSLRDRPNTGELFF
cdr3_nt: TGTGCCAGCAGTTTAAGAGACAGGCCCAACACCGGGGAGCTGTTTTTT

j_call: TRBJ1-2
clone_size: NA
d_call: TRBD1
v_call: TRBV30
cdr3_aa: CAWSGGGDYGYTF
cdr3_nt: TGTGCCTGGAGTGGAGGGGGCGACTATGGCTACACCTTC

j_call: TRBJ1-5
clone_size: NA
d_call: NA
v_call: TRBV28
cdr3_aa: CASSRTLGRPQHF
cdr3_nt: TGTGCCAGCAGCAGGACCCTCGGGAGGCCCCAGCATTTT

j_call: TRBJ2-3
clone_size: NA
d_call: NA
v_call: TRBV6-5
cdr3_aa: CASPNKLDTQYF
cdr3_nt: TGTGCCAGCCCAAATAAGTTAGATACGCAGTATTTT

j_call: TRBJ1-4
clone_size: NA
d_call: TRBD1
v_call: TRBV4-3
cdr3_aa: CASSPDRGVNEKLFF
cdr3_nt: TGCGCCAGCAGCCCGGACAGGGGGGTGAATGAAAAACTGTTTTTT

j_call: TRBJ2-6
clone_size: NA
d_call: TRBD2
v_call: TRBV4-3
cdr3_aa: CASSQLTAGGANVLTF
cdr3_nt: TGCGCCAGCAGCCAACTGACAGCGGGGGGGGCCAACGTCCTGACTTTC

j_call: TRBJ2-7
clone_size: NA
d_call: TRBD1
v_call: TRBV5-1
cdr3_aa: CASSRTGTGGIEQYF
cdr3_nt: TGCGCCAGCAGCCGGACCGGGACAGGGGGAATCGAGCAGTACTTC

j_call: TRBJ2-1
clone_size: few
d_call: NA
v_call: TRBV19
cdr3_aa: CASSIPGISYNEQFF
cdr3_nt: TGTGCCAGTAGTATCCCCGGTATCTCCTACAATGAGCAGTTCTTC

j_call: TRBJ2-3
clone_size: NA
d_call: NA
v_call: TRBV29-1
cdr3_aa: CSVEGITGITDTQYF
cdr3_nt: TGCAGCGTTGAAGGGATAACGGGAATCACAGATACGCAGTATTTT

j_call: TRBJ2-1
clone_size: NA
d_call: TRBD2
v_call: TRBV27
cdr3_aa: CASSLTGTGLAGYNEQFF
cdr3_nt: TGTGCCAGCAGTTTAACCGGGACAGGACTAGCGGGGTACAATGAGCAGTTCTTC

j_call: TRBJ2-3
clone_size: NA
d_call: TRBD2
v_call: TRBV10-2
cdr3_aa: CASITSGGADTQYF
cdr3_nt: TGCGCCAGCATTACTAGCGGGGGGGCAGATACGCAGTATTTT

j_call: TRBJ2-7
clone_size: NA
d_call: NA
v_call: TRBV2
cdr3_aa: CASSEVGQGWDEQYF
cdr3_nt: TGTGCCAGCAGTGAAGTAGGGCAGGGCTGGGACGAGCAGTACTTC